These T cell receptor beta chains were read from a single sample in a study of blood T cell repertoires in COVID-19. Sequencing used immunoSEQ multiplex PCR; TCRdb keeps in-frame clones, though not all of them. The sample includes some 220,000 clones, 84% seen only once; the top ten take 4%. Sequencing was performed on peripheral blood. These receptors all come from a man over 45 with acute or convalescent COVID-19. Both conserved end residues are part of each CDR3. Fields, in order: D gene, CDR3 length, J gene, clone size, V gene, CDR3 protein, CDR3 DNA. D genes are given only for firm matches. Only part of the rows carry a size: once, few, many, or a class if the clone is expanded.

d_call: TRBD1
cdr3_length: 15
j_call: TRBJ1-2
clone_size: -
v_call: TRBV28
cdr3_aa: CASSSRVGTGVGYTF
cdr3_nt: TGTGCCAGCAGTAGCCGTGTCGGGACAGGGGTTGGCTACACCTTC

d_call: -
cdr3_length: 17
j_call: TRBJ2-1
clone_size: -
v_call: TRBV19
cdr3_aa: CASSKRPGTASYNEQFF
cdr3_nt: TGTGCCAGTAGTAAAAGACCCGGGACTGCATCCTACAATGAGCAGTTCTTC

d_call: -
cdr3_length: 14
j_call: TRBJ1-1
clone_size: -
v_call: TRBV5-1
cdr3_aa: CASSLRQINTEAFF
cdr3_nt: TGCGCCAGCAGCTTGAGACAAATAAACACTGAAGCTTTCTTT

d_call: TRBD2
cdr3_length: 17
j_call: TRBJ2-2
clone_size: -
v_call: TRBV27
cdr3_aa: CASSLMVAGSNTGELFF
cdr3_nt: TGTGCCAGCAGTTTAATGGTAGCGGGGTCGAACACCGGGGAGCTGTTTTTT

d_call: -
cdr3_length: 14
j_call: TRBJ1-5
clone_size: -
v_call: TRBV30
cdr3_aa: CAWSRTGSNQPQHF
cdr3_nt: TGTGCCTGGAGCCGTACAGGAAGCAATCAGCCCCAGCATTTT

d_call: -
cdr3_length: 13
j_call: TRBJ1-2
clone_size: -
v_call: TRBV28
cdr3_aa: CASGATQVYGYTF
cdr3_nt: TGTGCCAGCGGAGCGACACAGGTCTATGGCTACACCTTC

d_call: TRBD2
cdr3_length: 15
j_call: TRBJ2-5
clone_size: once
v_call: TRBV5-4
cdr3_aa: CASSWGLDRPETQYF
cdr3_nt: TGTGCCAGCAGCTGGGGACTAGATCGGCCAGAGACCCAGTACTTC

d_call: TRBD2
cdr3_length: 18
j_call: TRBJ2-7
clone_size: -
v_call: TRBV6-2/TRBV6-3
cdr3_aa: CASSYKASGLPVFSEQYF
cdr3_nt: TGTGCCAGCAGTTACAAGGCTAGCGGATTGCCCGTATTTAGCGAGCAGTACTTC

d_call: TRBD1
cdr3_length: 15
j_call: TRBJ2-1
clone_size: -
v_call: TRBV11-3
cdr3_aa: CASSQAGTGGSEQFF
cdr3_nt: TGTGCCAGCAGCCAGGCCGGGACAGGGGGCTCTGAGCAGTTCTTC

d_call: TRBD1
cdr3_length: 14
j_call: TRBJ2-7
clone_size: -
v_call: TRBV5-1
cdr3_aa: CASSMGQSLYEQYF
cdr3_nt: TGCGCCAGCAGCATGGGACAGTCCCTCTACGAGCAGTACTTC

d_call: -
cdr3_length: 15
j_call: TRBJ2-7
clone_size: -
v_call: TRBV5-4
cdr3_aa: CASSLEGEGSYEQYF
cdr3_nt: TGTGCCAGCAGCTTGGAGGGGGAGGGCTCCTACGAGCAGTACTTC

d_call: -
cdr3_length: 15
j_call: TRBJ2-7
clone_size: many
v_call: TRBV2
cdr3_aa: CASSEGGQGYYEQYF
cdr3_nt: TGTGCCAGCAGTGAAGGGGGCCAGGGGTATTACGAGCAGTACTTC

d_call: -
cdr3_length: 16
j_call: TRBJ2-5
clone_size: -
v_call: TRBV4-2
cdr3_aa: CASSQGPGQGQETQYF
cdr3_nt: TGTGCCAGCAGCCAAGGGCCGGGCCAGGGCCAAGAGACCCAGTACTTC

d_call: TRBD1
cdr3_length: 13
j_call: TRBJ1-6
clone_size: -
v_call: TRBV11-2
cdr3_aa: CASSLGDSTPLHF
cdr3_nt: TGTGCCAGCAGCTTAGGGGACAGTACGCCCCTCCACTTT

d_call: TRBD1
cdr3_length: 15
j_call: TRBJ2-7
clone_size: -
v_call: TRBV24-1
cdr3_aa: CATSGADRGFDEQYF
cdr3_nt: TGTGCCACCAGTGGGGCGGACAGGGGATTCGACGAGCAGTACTTC

d_call: -
cdr3_length: 13
j_call: TRBJ2-1
clone_size: -
v_call: TRBV5-6
cdr3_aa: CASSLPGTSEQFF
cdr3_nt: TGTGCCAGCAGTCTCCCGGGGACAAGTGAGCAGTTCTTC

d_call: -
cdr3_length: 15
j_call: TRBJ2-7
clone_size: -
v_call: TRBV9
cdr3_aa: CASSETGSSSYEQYF
cdr3_nt: TGTGCCAGCAGCGAGACGGGGTCATCCTCCTACGAGCAGTACTTC

d_call: -
cdr3_length: 13
j_call: TRBJ1-1
clone_size: -
v_call: TRBV2
cdr3_aa: CASQRIMNTEAFF
cdr3_nt: TGTGCCAGCCAGAGGATTATGAACACTGAAGCTTTCTTT

d_call: -
cdr3_length: 14
j_call: TRBJ2-7
clone_size: -
v_call: TRBV29-1
cdr3_aa: CSVLRTESSYEQYF
cdr3_nt: TGCAGCGTTCTACGAACAGAAAGCTCCTACGAGCAGTACTTC

d_call: TRBD2
cdr3_length: 17
j_call: TRBJ2-1
clone_size: -
v_call: TRBV5-4
cdr3_aa: CASSPGLAGASYNEQFF
cdr3_nt: TGTGCCAGCAGCCCTGGACTAGCGGGGGCATCCTACAATGAGCAGTTCTTC

d_call: TRBD1
cdr3_length: 13
j_call: TRBJ1-2
clone_size: -
v_call: TRBV10-2
cdr3_aa: CASRVTGVRGYTF
cdr3_nt: TGCGCCAGCAGAGTAACAGGGGTTCGTGGCTACACCTTC

d_call: -
cdr3_length: 11
j_call: TRBJ1-3
clone_size: -
v_call: TRBV12-5
cdr3_aa: CASGSLNTIYF
cdr3_nt: TGTGCTAGTGGGTCTCTGAACACCATATATTTT

d_call: TRBD2
cdr3_length: 16
j_call: TRBJ2-5
clone_size: -
v_call: TRBV4-1
cdr3_aa: CASSQEAGGLQETQYF
cdr3_nt: TGCGCCAGCAGCCAAGAAGCGGGAGGGCTCCAAGAGACCCAGTACTTC

d_call: -
cdr3_length: 15
j_call: TRBJ1-5
clone_size: once
v_call: TRBV28
cdr3_aa: CASSPQTGSNQPQHF
cdr3_nt: TGTGCCAGCAGTCCCCAAACAGGGTCCAATCAGCCCCAGCATTTT

d_call: -
cdr3_length: 13
j_call: TRBJ1-6
clone_size: -
v_call: TRBV25-1
cdr3_aa: CASSDLVNSPLHF
cdr3_nt: TGTGCCAGCAGTGACTTAGTTAATTCACCCCTCCACTTT

d_call: TRBD1
cdr3_length: 16
j_call: TRBJ1-1
clone_size: -
v_call: TRBV10-3
cdr3_aa: CAIGARQGADGTEAFF
cdr3_nt: TGTGCCATCGGCGCGAGACAGGGGGCCGACGGCACTGAAGCTTTCTTT

d_call: -
cdr3_length: 12
j_call: TRBJ2-1
clone_size: once
v_call: TRBV6-1
cdr3_aa: CASSEVTGQPFF
cdr3_nt: TGTGCCAGCAGTGAAGTGACAGGTCAGCCGTTCTTC

d_call: TRBD1
cdr3_length: 14
j_call: TRBJ1-5
clone_size: once
v_call: TRBV18
cdr3_aa: CASSPTGSDQPQHF
cdr3_nt: TGTGCCAGCTCCCCGACAGGGTCTGATCAGCCCCAGCATTTT

d_call: TRBD1
cdr3_length: 13
j_call: TRBJ2-7
clone_size: -
v_call: TRBV19
cdr3_aa: CASSDRGRREQYF
cdr3_nt: TGTGCCAGTAGTGACAGGGGGCGCCGGGAGCAGTACTTC

d_call: -
cdr3_length: 14
j_call: TRBJ2-7
clone_size: -
v_call: TRBV28
cdr3_aa: CASSTGGVGYEQYF
cdr3_nt: TGTGCCAGCAGTACAGGGGGGGTGGGTTACGAGCAGTACTTC

d_call: -
cdr3_length: 15
j_call: TRBJ1-2
clone_size: -
v_call: TRBV7-9
cdr3_aa: CASSPGQGREGGYTF
cdr3_nt: TGTGCCAGCAGCCCAGGCCAGGGGAGAGAAGGTGGCTACACCTTC

d_call: TRBD2
cdr3_length: 16
j_call: TRBJ2-1
clone_size: -
v_call: TRBV7-9
cdr3_aa: CASIQTSGSSYNEQFF
cdr3_nt: TGTGCCAGCATCCAGACTAGCGGGAGCTCCTACAATGAGCAGTTCTTC

d_call: TRBD2
cdr3_length: 15
j_call: TRBJ2-4
clone_size: -
v_call: TRBV5-1
cdr3_aa: CASSLTSGGSYIQYF
cdr3_nt: TGCGCCAGCAGCCTAACTAGCGGGGGGTCATACATTCAGTACTTC

d_call: TRBD2
cdr3_length: 15
j_call: TRBJ2-7
clone_size: -
v_call: TRBV6-1
cdr3_aa: CASSGLAENSYEQYF
cdr3_nt: TGTGCCAGCAGCGGACTAGCGGAGAACTCCTACGAGCAGTACTTC

d_call: -
cdr3_length: 13
j_call: TRBJ2-2
clone_size: -
v_call: TRBV12-3/TRBV12-4
cdr3_aa: CASSFGVPGELFF
cdr3_nt: TGTGCCAGCAGTTTCGGGGTCCCCGGGGAGCTGTTTTTT

d_call: -
cdr3_length: 11
j_call: TRBJ1-1
clone_size: -
v_call: TRBV20-1
cdr3_aa: CSGRTDTEAFF
cdr3_nt: TGCAGTGGCAGGACAGACACTGAAGCTTTCTTT

d_call: -
cdr3_length: 15
j_call: TRBJ2-1
clone_size: -
v_call: TRBV6-5
cdr3_aa: CASSYTVNRYGEQFF
cdr3_nt: TGTGCCAGCAGTTACACGGTTAACAGGTACGGTGAGCAGTTCTTC

d_call: TRBD2
cdr3_length: 16
j_call: TRBJ2-1
clone_size: -
v_call: TRBV9
cdr3_aa: CASSPRTSGEYNEQFF
cdr3_nt: TGTGCCAGCAGCCCTAGGACTAGCGGAGAGTACAATGAGCAGTTCTTC

d_call: TRBD1
cdr3_length: 15
j_call: TRBJ1-5
clone_size: -
v_call: TRBV19
cdr3_aa: CASTDRDFRNQPQHF
cdr3_nt: TGTGCCAGTACCGACAGGGATTTTAGGAATCAGCCCCAGCATTTT

d_call: -
cdr3_length: 15
j_call: TRBJ2-1
clone_size: once
v_call: TRBV19
cdr3_aa: CASSMDSSSYNEQFF
cdr3_nt: TGTGCCAGTAGTATGGATAGCAGCTCCTACAATGAGCAGTTCTTC

d_call: -
cdr3_length: 14
j_call: TRBJ2-7
clone_size: -
v_call: TRBV7-6
cdr3_aa: CASSLAYGSYEQYF
cdr3_nt: TGTGCCAGCAGCTTAGCTTACGGGAGTTACGAGCAGTACTTC

d_call: TRBD1
cdr3_length: 14
j_call: TRBJ2-7
clone_size: once
v_call: TRBV7-2
cdr3_aa: CASSLGGQGYEQYF
cdr3_nt: TGTGCCAGCAGCTTAGGGGGACAGGGCTACGAGCAGTACTTC

d_call: TRBD1
cdr3_length: 14
j_call: TRBJ2-3
clone_size: -
v_call: TRBV6-5
cdr3_aa: CASVDRGITDTQYF
cdr3_nt: TGTGCCAGCGTGGACAGGGGTATCACAGATACGCAGTATTTT

d_call: TRBD1
cdr3_length: 15
j_call: TRBJ1-4
clone_size: -
v_call: TRBV6-4
cdr3_aa: CASRRTGGPYEKLFF
cdr3_nt: TGTGCCAGCAGGAGGACAGGGGGCCCTTATGAAAAACTGTTTTTT